The subject of this entry is one TCR beta chain. The method was immunoSEQ multiplex PCR; TCRdb's version includes in-frame clones alone and lacks a portion of them. The sample carries over 150,000 clones, around 87% recorded once. These data originate in a study of blood T cell repertoires in COVID-19. Study overall: The United States, Italy and Spain supplied acute and convalescent COVID-19 samples.

V shed 2 bases, J shed 9 bases, and the junction held 10 bases outside the gene matches. This CDR3 has 14 amino acids. Germline lookup yields CDR1 SGHTS and CDR2 YDEGEE. Sequenced material: peripheral blood. The TCR comes from a man aged 60 to 75 with COVID-19, enrolled during active disease. This chain links TRBV5-8 with TRBJ2-7, with 8 bases fitting TRBD1. The DNA for the CDR3 is TGTGCCAGCAGCTTTGGCAGGGGGCAGGTTGGGCAGTACTTC. Translated, it gives CASSFGRGQVGQYF.